Detailed here is one TCR beta chain. Germline V gene data show CDR1 as SGHRS and CDR2 as YFSETQ. CDR3 length: 16 residues. V trimming: 0 bases; J trimming: 1 base; junction bases outside the gene matches: 4. Per the study methods: How many nucleated cells were present was estimated from reference gene primer amplification. TCRdb's copy holds only in-frame clones and misses some; the assay was immunoSEQ multiplex PCR. V and J calls and clone size are copied from that table; D and trimming were computed from the DNA. The table includes about 76,000 clones, around 85% detected once. The data stem from a study of blood T cell repertoires in COVID-19. On the study more broadly: Acute and convalescent COVID-19 specimens originated in the United States, Italy and Spain. Sources were T cells, B-cell-depleted T cells, or PBMCs; the material itself was cDNA or gDNA.

The chain couples TRBV5-1 to TRBJ1-5; TRBD1 agrees at 7 bases. Sequenced material: peripheral blood. The sequence was collected from a human donor in a cohort sampled during active COVID-19. The CDR3, as DNA: TGCGCCAGCAGCTTGGATCCAGGGGGAAGCAATCAGCCCCAGCATTTT. Translating it yields CASSLDPGGSNQPQHF.